The rows below give T cell receptor beta chains drawn from one sample of a study of cytomegalovirus exposure and HLA in healthy donors. Repertoires were generated with immunoSEQ multiplex PCR, while TCRdb's copy carries only in-frame clones and drops some. There are more than 80,000 clones in the sample; 70% to 80% occur only once, and about 2.8% lies in the top ten. Sequenced input: PBMCs. Receptor source: a female donor in good health and CMV-seronegative. The CDR3 runs from the conserved cysteine through the conserved F or W. Fields, in order: V gene, CDR3 protein.

v_call: TRBV9; cdr3_aa: CASSVVSNTEAFF
v_call: TRBV27; cdr3_aa: CASRLTGYTEAFF
v_call: TRBV4-2; cdr3_aa: CASSQGRGSGNTIYF
v_call: TRBV5-1; cdr3_aa: CASSSGLNTEAFF
v_call: TRBV9; cdr3_aa: CASSVSPLSTDTQYF
v_call: TRBV20-1; cdr3_aa: CSAARTAEAFF
v_call: TRBV19; cdr3_aa: CASSMELARTDTQYF
v_call: TRBV11-2; cdr3_aa: CASSDLRGREKLFF
v_call: TRBV6-4; cdr3_aa: CASSEDSPNYGYTF
v_call: TRBV7-8; cdr3_aa: CASSLDGWETQYF
v_call: TRBV2; cdr3_aa: CASSELAGVIDTQYF
v_call: TRBV6-1; cdr3_aa: CASSEEVGSGGLDTQYF
v_call: TRBV7-2; cdr3_aa: CASSLDSSGANVLTF
v_call: TRBV11-3; cdr3_aa: CASSPQSGTYEQYF
v_call: TRBV30; cdr3_aa: CAWRAMTGGFGTEAFF
v_call: TRBV30; cdr3_aa: CAWSVSGYEQYF
v_call: TRBV15; cdr3_aa: CATSRDGSAYEQYF
v_call: TRBV5-1; cdr3_aa: CASSLESDEQYF
v_call: TRBV14; cdr3_aa: CASSATGGTADTQYF
v_call: TRBV10-3; cdr3_aa: CAISSGQGGTGELFF
v_call: TRBV19; cdr3_aa: CASSMDGSSYEQYF
v_call: TRBV5-1; cdr3_aa: CASSLFRDSKNTEAFF
v_call: TRBV29-1; cdr3_aa: CSVDSGQGWQETQYF
v_call: TRBV6-5; cdr3_aa: CASSPGTGTDTQYF
v_call: TRBV5-1; cdr3_aa: CASSLARGLAKETQYF
v_call: TRBV7-6; cdr3_aa: CASSLRGSYNEQFF
v_call: TRBV7-6; cdr3_aa: CASSSGGITDTQYF
v_call: TRBV7-6; cdr3_aa: CASSFRDGGPQFF
v_call: TRBV6-5; cdr3_aa: CASSYPDWRNQFF
v_call: TRBV20-1; cdr3_aa: CKTVYGYTF
v_call: TRBV28; cdr3_aa: CASSFTSGSVDTQYF
v_call: TRBV28; cdr3_aa: CASSLILAGLQTQYF
v_call: TRBV29-1; cdr3_aa: CSVLTGVSYNEQFF
v_call: TRBV27; cdr3_aa: CASSLGANYGYTF
v_call: TRBV27; cdr3_aa: CASSAPSGKTYEQYF
v_call: TRBV7-9; cdr3_aa: CASLQGQLNTEAFF
v_call: TRBV28; cdr3_aa: CASSLPNYNEQFF
v_call: TRBV7-9; cdr3_aa: CASSSTSSYEQYF
v_call: TRBV6-4; cdr3_aa: CASSETTENTEAFF
v_call: TRBV10-1; cdr3_aa: CASSNPGLAGYNEQFF
v_call: TRBV7-9; cdr3_aa: CASSYWTVEDTQYF
v_call: TRBV11-2; cdr3_aa: CASSLGLADYNEQFF
v_call: TRBV20-1; cdr3_aa: CSASSGEKLFF
v_call: TRBV4-3; cdr3_aa: CASSQVISSTDTQYF
v_call: TRBV6-6; cdr3_aa: CASSDSSGSGNTIYF
v_call: TRBV30; cdr3_aa: CAWGGLDGYIQYF